The next 12 T cell receptor beta chains were all read from a single sample in a study of vaccination and CD4 T cells after COVID-19. MiXCR was run by TCRdb on the PCR reads, yielding one entry per CDR3 protein. The sample has fewer than 30,000 distinct CDR3 sequences; approximately 51% are singletons. The sample consisted of CD4+ T cells from blood, taken before SARS-CoV-2 vaccination. The origin of the receptors is a human donor who had recovered from COVID-19.

This clonotype appeared a single time. The V gene is TRBV7-3, the J gene TRBJ2-2, with 9 bases matching TRBD1. The germline gives CDR1 SGHTA, CDR2 FQGTGA. There are 15 residues in the CDR3. J gave up 6 bases and V 0 bases, and 2 bases lay outside the gene matches. The CDR3 spells CASSLTTGGAGELFF. The CDR3 DNA reads TGTGCCAGCAGCTTAACGACAGGGGGGGCCGGGGAGCTGTTTTTT.

This clonotype was seen just once. The genes are TRBV24-1 and TRBJ2-1, with 10 bases lining up with TRBD2. Germline V lookup: CDR1 KGHDR, CDR2 SFDVKD. The CDR3 length is 14 residues. Trimming removed 0 bases from V and 10 bases from J; junction bases left unmatched: 2. CDR3 in amino acids: CATSDLTSGAEQFF. The CDR3 DNA sequence: TGTGCCACCAGTGATTTGACTAGCGGGGCGGAGCAGTTCTTC.

V is TRBV6-4 and J is TRBJ2-7, with a tentative D call TRBD2 (7 bases). This CDR3 region has 15 residues. V was trimmed by 6 bases and J by 2 bases, leaving 17 bases between them. The V gene's germline CDR1 is MRHNA and CDR2 SNTAGT. The DNA of the CDR3 is TGTGCCAGCAGCCGGAGGGGGGGTGTTACCTACGAGCAGTACTTC. Amino acids: CASSRRGGVTYEQYF.

V gene TRBV5-1 combines with J gene TRBJ1-1, with D perhaps matching TRBD1 (6 bases). CDR3 size: 17 residues. Germline loops: CDR1 SGHRS, CDR2 YFSETQ. The V gene lost 4 bases and the J gene lost 4 bases, with 23 bases spanning the gap. The CDR3 nucleotides read TGCGCCAGCAGCCCCTATAGATATCTGGGGGGGCCCACTGAAGCTTTCTTT. Amino acid sequence: CASSPYRYLGGPTEAFF.

The chain recombines TRBV6-1 with TRBJ1-1; 8 nucleotides agree with TRBD1. Trimming removed 6 bases from V and 4 bases from J; junction bases left unmatched: 13. The germline gives CDR1 MNHNS, CDR2 SASEGT. The CDR3 has 16 residues. CDR3 sequence: CASSRTPGQGSTEAFF. DNA of the CDR3: TGTGCCAGCAGCCGAACCCCAGGACAGGGATCCACTGAAGCTTTCTTT.

The genes are TRBV11-2 and TRBJ2-3; possibly TRBD2 for D (5 bases). CDR1 SGHAT and CDR2 FQNNGV come from the germline V gene. CDR3 length: 16 residues. The V gene lost 0 bases and the J gene lost 4 bases, with 14 bases spanning the gap. The CDR3 DNA reads TGTGCCAGCAGCTTAGATAGGACTCCGGGCGCAGATACGCAGTATTTT. The encoded protein is CASSLDRTPGADTQYF.

The chain has TRBV6-1 and TRBJ1-1; D is ambiguous. Trimming stripped 10 bases from V and 10 bases from J, with 22 bases between. The CDR3 consists of 13 residues. The germline gives CDR1 MNHNS, CDR2 SASEGT. CDR3 sequence reads: CANRRHPLFGAFF. The CDR3 DNA reads TGTGCCAACAGAAGACATCCCCTTTTTGGAGCTTTCTTT.

J is TRBJ2-1 and V is TRBV7-2, with a tentative D call TRBD2 (6 bases). The CDR3 consists of 14 residues. Germline CDR1 SGHTA, CDR2 FQGNSA. V lost 8 bases and J 1 base, leaving 12 bases between the germline ends. The chain's CDR3 is CASRRGGSYNEQFF. CDR3 bases: TGTGCCAGCCGGCGGGGTGGTTCCTACAATGAGCAGTTCTTC.

V usage is TRBV6-1 and J usage is TRBJ2-3, with D perhaps matching TRBD1 or TRBD2 (5 bases each). CDR1 MNHNS and CDR2 SASEGT come from the germline V gene. The CDR3 runs 13 residues. V shed 8 bases and J shed 2 bases, with 11 bases lying between them. The CDR3 region is CASGDHYTDTQYF. The CDR3 DNA sequence: TGTGCCAGCGGGGACCATTACACAGATACGCAGTATTTT.

In its sample, this clonotype was seen a few times. The V gene is TRBV11-2, the J gene TRBJ1-2; D might be TRBD1 (5 bases). V dropped 7 bases and J dropped 2 bases, with 11 bases sitting between them. Germline lookup yields CDR1 SGHAT and CDR2 FQNNGV. The length of the CDR3 is 13 residues. The CDR3, as DNA: TGTGCCAGCAACCAGGGACCGAACTATGGCTACACCTTC. Encoded protein: CASNQGPNYGYTF. Filled out from reference TRBV11-2 and TRBJ1-2, the complete variable domain reads EAGVAQSPRYKIIEKRQSVAFWCNPISGHATLYWYQQILGQGPKLLIQFQNNGVVDDSQLPKDRFSAERLKGVDSTLKIQPAKLEDSAVYLCASNQGPNYGYTFGSGTRLTVV.

In its sample, this clonotype was seen a few times. This chain connects TRBV7-8 to TRBJ2-5; 12 nucleotides align to TRBD2. The V and J ends lost 5 bases and 5 bases, in that order; junction bases with no gene match: 15. From germline, CDR1 is SGHVS and CDR2 FQNEAQ. CDR3 length: 18 residues. Written as DNA, the CDR3 is TGTGCCAGCAGCCCTCCCCTCGGCCTAGCGGGAGGGGGTGAGACCCAGTACTTC. Translation: CASSPPLGLAGGGETQYF.

The rearrangement links TRBV24-1 to TRBJ1-5, with a tentative D call TRBD1 (5 bases). The CDR3 is 14 amino acids. CDR1 is KGHDR and CDR2 is SFDVKD in the germline V gene. Between the trimmed V and J ends, which lost 6 bases and 0 bases, there was a span of 8 bases. The CDR3 DNA reads as TGTGCCACCAGTTGGGGGGATAGCAATCAGCCCCAGCATTTT. Encoded protein: CATSWGDSNQPQHF.